This T cell receptor (beta chain) was captured by sequencing in a study of beta chain features in type 1 diabetes. Study as a whole: Across every sample, 107,917,701 sorted cells were examined in total.

This clone was seen a handful of times. As yet, its antigen is unknown. V dropped 4 bases and J dropped 0 bases, with 7 bases sitting between them. This CDR3 is 15 amino acids long. Germline V gene sequence: CDR1 SGHDN, CDR2 FVKESK. Study conclusions and caveats: In comparison with healthy donors, patients had naive, central memory and Treg TCRB repertoires that appeared more similar. TCRB CDR3 length was moderately but significantly reduced in all four CD4+ subsets of Type 1 diabetes patients.

Markers CD45RO/CCR7/CD25/CD127/CD95/CD27 served to sort CD4+ naive, central memory, regulatory and stem cell-like memory cells. Investigators reverse transcribed all isolated RNA, so they sequenced expressed TCRB transcripts. Clones were read by immunoSEQ multiplex PCR, and TCRdb kept only the in-frame ones, dropping some. Of around 600,000 clones listed, over 10% are singletons. V usage is TRBV14 and J usage is TRBJ1-6; D gene ambiguous. The TCR originated in a man aged 30 to 39 with type 1 diabetes. The sequencing sample was made of naive CD4+ T cells from blood. CDR3 sequence reads: CASSRRSSYNSPLHF. For the CDR3, the DNA is TGTGCCAGCAGCCGCAGGAGCTCCTATAATTCACCCCTCCACTTT.